The 25 T cell receptor beta chains below all came from one sample that was sequenced in a study of a mutant IDH1 vaccine in newly diagnosed glioma. These TCRs are of unknown antigen specificity. Time point denoted: week 5, during vaccination. Vaccination used 300 ug of mutant IDH1 20-mer peptide per dose, with topical imiquimod. Method: immunoSEQ multiplex PCR; TCRdb's copy keeps in-frame clones and lacks some. There are about 83,000 clones in the sample; over 75% occur only once, and 0.5% to 0.7% lies in the top ten. This sample comprised PBMCs, obtained from a glioma patient whose treatment included an IDH1 peptide vaccine. The receptors here all came from a woman aged 45-65 years with glioma.

V and J are TRBV30 and TRBJ2-7, with TRBD2 identical over 9 bases. The germline V gene encodes CDR1 GTSNPN and CDR2 SVGIG (reference sequence). The CDR3 covers 15 residues. The V and J ends lost 1 base and 5 bases, in that order; junction bases with no gene match: 9. CDR3 loop: CAWSGGRGVSDEQYF. Here the CDR3 DNA reads TGTGCCTGGAGTGGCGGGAGGGGGGTGAGCGACGAGCAGTACTTC.

V and J are TRBV9 and TRBJ2-1; tentative D call: TRBD1 (5 bases). V lost 2 bases and J 3 bases, leaving 12 bases between the germline ends. The length of the CDR3 is 15 residues. The germline V gene encodes CDR1 SGDLS and CDR2 YYNGEE. As DNA, the CDR3 is TGTGCCAGCAGCGTTTCTGGGGCCGGCTACAATGAGCAGTTCTTC. It yields the protein CASSVSGAGYNEQFF.

The J gene is TRBJ2-7, the V gene TRBV5-1; the D gene is possibly TRBD1 (6 bases). Germline CDR1 and CDR2: SGHRS and YFSETQ. The CDR3 covers 15 residues. Trimming left V 4 bases short and J 2 bases short, with 16 bases between. CDR3 nucleotide sequence: TGCGCCAGCAGCCCAGCTCTACAGGGCACCTACGAGCAGTACTTC. It specifies CASSPALQGTYEQYF.

The chain links TRBV28 to TRBJ2-7; D possibly corresponds to TRBD2 (7 bases). The CDR3 totals 16 residues. The germline V gene has CDR1 MDHEN and CDR2 SYDVKM. V lost 3 bases and J 5 bases, leaving 20 bases between the germline ends. CDR3 nucleotide sequence: TGTGCCAGCAGTTTTAGGGGGAGGGCCAGAAGCGACGAGCAGTACTTC. It is translated as CASSFRGRARSDEQYF.

This clone was found once. The genes are TRBV10-3 and TRBJ2-3; 12 bases line up with TRBD1. This CDR3 spans 14 amino acids. V shed 6 bases and J 3 bases; nucleotides not matched to a gene: 1. Germline V gives CDR1 ENHRY, CDR2 SYGVKD. The CDR3 DNA reads as TGTGCCATCAGGGGACAGGGGGCGACAGATACGCAGTATTTT. It is translated as CAIRGQGATDTQYF.

A note on this clone: Other DNA sequences in the same sample also yield this CDR3. The chain is built from TRBV5-6 and TRBJ2-7; 9 nucleotides line up with TRBD2. V gave up 4 bases and J gave up 7 bases; unmatched junction bases: 9. Germline V gene sequence: CDR1 SGHDT, CDR2 YYEEEE. The length of the CDR3 is 14 residues. CDR3 protein: CASSVVAGAREQYF. Here the CDR3 DNA reads TGTGCCAGCAGCGTCGTAGCGGGAGCAAGGGAGCAGTACTTC.

This chain connects TRBV7-6 to TRBJ2-5; D is unresolved. This CDR3 spans 13 amino acids. V was pared by 2 bases and J by 2 bases, with 6 bases between. The germline gives CDR1 SGHVS, CDR2 FNYEAQ. CDR3 coding DNA: TGTGCCAGCAGCTTAATATGGCAAGAGACCCAGTACTTC. This translates into CASSLIWQETQYF.

This clone has just a few counts. The chain uses TRBV7-9 and TRBJ1-4, with 10 bases identical to TRBD1. Per the germline V gene, CDR1 is SEHNR and CDR2 is FQNEAQ (reference sequence). The CDR3 has 14 residues. The V gene end was trimmed by 3 bases and the J gene end by 6 bases; junction bases not matched to a gene: 1. The CDR3 sequence: CASSLGTGDEKLFF. The CDR3 bases are TGTGCCAGCAGCTTGGGGACAGGGGATGAAAAACTGTTTTTT.

The chain has TRBV27 and TRBJ2-3, with 9 nucleotides matching TRBD2. The CDR3 runs to 15 residues. CDR1 is MNHEY, CDR2 SMNVEV, per germline (reference sequence). V lost 6 bases, J lost 4 bases, and 8 bases stayed unmatched. The CDR3 here is CASRQGSGSADTQYF. DNA for the CDR3: TGTGCCAGCAGGCAGGGTAGCGGGAGCGCAGATACGCAGTATTTT.

The rearrangement joins TRBV7-3 to TRBJ2-1; D is ambiguous. CDR3 size: 12 residues. Between the trimmed V and J ends, which lost 5 bases and 6 bases, there was a span of 8 bases. From germline, CDR1 is SGHTA and CDR2 FQGTGA. In nucleotides, the CDR3 is TGTGCCAGCAGCCCACATGGCAATGAGCAGTTCTTC. Amino acid sequence: CASSPHGNEQFF.

The V and J genes are TRBV19 and TRBJ2-5; TRBD1 might be the D (5 bases). CDR3 length equals 15 residues. The germline V and J ends were trimmed by 5 bases and 1 base, with 14 bases remaining between them. CDR1 LNHDA and CDR2 SQIVND come from the germline V gene (reference sequence). This CDR3 is CASSAQRGSQETQYF. The CDR3 DNA reads as TGTGCCAGTAGTGCGCAAAGGGGCAGCCAAGAGACCCAGTACTTC.

This clone was found once. The chain has TRBV5-1 and TRBJ1-1; D is uncertain. The V gene's germline CDR1 is SGHRS and CDR2 YFSETQ. The V and J ends lost 2 bases and 5 bases respectively, with 10 bases between them. The CDR3 extends over 13 amino acids. CDR3 amino acids: CASSFGLGTEAFF. As DNA, the CDR3 is TGCGCCAGCAGCTTCGGTCTCGGGACTGAAGCTTTCTTT.

The V and J genes are TRBV5-5 and TRBJ2-1; 9 positions agree with TRBD2. The V gene's germline CDR1 is SGHKS and CDR2 YYEKEE (reference sequence). The CDR3 covers 16 residues. The ends lost 4 bases at V and 0 bases at J; junction bases unmatched: 5. CDR3 region: CASSAGLASSYNEQFF. The DNA of the CDR3 is TGTGCCAGCAGCGCAGGACTAGCGAGCTCCTACAATGAGCAGTTCTTC. The full variable domain, its missing parts supplied by reference TRBV5-5 and TRBJ2-1, is DAGVTQSPTHLIKTRGQQVTLRCSPISGHKSVSWYQQVLGQGPQFIFQYYEKEERGRGNFPDRFSARQFPNYSSELNVNALLLGDSALYLCASSAGLASSYNEQFFGPGTRLTVL.

This clone has only a few counts. V and J are TRBV5-1 and TRBJ1-1; D gene ambiguous. V was cut by 0 bases and J by 12 bases, with 9 bases left in between. The CDR3 covers 11 residues. Germline values: CDR1 SGHRS, CDR2 YFSETQ. The CDR3 reads CASSLEGVTFF. DNA of the CDR3: TGCGCCAGCAGCTTGGAGGGTGTGACTTTCTTT.

This chain links TRBV27 with TRBJ1-2, with 7 bases identical to TRBD1. The CDR3 totals 13 residues. The V gene end was trimmed by 5 bases and the J gene end by 3 bases; junction bases not matched to a gene: 3. Germline assignment: CDR1 MNHEY and CDR2 SMNVEV (reference sequence). In DNA, the CDR3 is TGTGCCAGCAGTGGGACAGCTTACTATGGCTACACCTTC. Translation: CASSGTAYYGYTF.

The gene calls are TRBV5-1 and TRBJ2-1, with D perhaps TRBD2 (6 bases). The V end lost 6 bases, the J end lost 0 bases, and 13 bases lay between the germline ends. The CDR3 runs 15 residues. Germline CDR1 reads SGHRS; CDR2 reads YFSETQ. The CDR3 nucleotides read TGCGCCAGCAAGAGCGGGCCTCCCTCCTACAATGAGCAGTTCTTC. Encoded protein: CASKSGPPSYNEQFF. The whole variable domain, filled in from reference TRBV5-1 and TRBJ2-1, reads KAGVTQTPRYLIKTRGQQVTLSCSPISGHRSVSWYQQTPGQGLQFLFEYFSETQRNKGNFPGRFSGRQFSNSRSEMNVSTLELGDSALYLCASKSGPPSYNEQFFGPGTRLTVL.

V is TRBV10-1 and J is TRBJ2-7; 9 bases fit TRBD2. The junction had 4 bases not matched to a gene; V was cut back by 2 bases and J by 5 bases. The CDR3 sequence is 14 residues long. The germline gives CDR1 WNHNN, CDR2 SYGVQD (reference sequence). The CDR3 DNA reads as TGCGCCAGCAGTGAGGCGGGAGGGAACGACGAGCAGTACTTC. Amino acids: CASSEAGGNDEQYF.

The rearrangement links TRBV27 to TRBJ2-7; D is unresolved. The CDR3 runs 14 residues. In germline, CDR1 is MNHEY, CDR2 SMNVEV (reference sequence). V lost 2 bases, J lost 12 bases, and 20 bases lay in between. The CDR3 here is CASSLAGAGVERYF. The DNA for the CDR3 is TGTGCCAGCAGTTTAGCCGGAGCTGGGGTAGAACGGTACTTC.

This chain links TRBV18 with TRBJ1-4; D is uncertain. With 4 bases removed from V and 2 bases from J, the gap between germline ends came to 8 bases. Germline V gives CDR1 KGHSH, CDR2 LQKENI. This CDR3 contains 14 residues. In nucleotides, the CDR3 is TGTGCCAGCTCACAGGGTTCCACTAATGAAAAACTGTTTTTT. As protein: CASSQGSTNEKLFF.

This sequence joins TRBV5-1 and TRBJ1-6; 11 nucleotides agree with TRBD1. The ends lost 2 bases at V and 7 bases at J; junction bases unmatched: 8. Germline V gene data show CDR1 as SGHRS and CDR2 as YFSETQ. The CDR3 has 17 amino acids. The CDR3 loop is CASSLLGTGGWNSPLHF. The CDR3, as DNA: TGCGCCAGCAGCTTACTCGGGACAGGGGGATGGAATTCACCCCTCCACTTT.

The chain employs TRBV4-1 and TRBJ2-1; 7 nucleotides line up with TRBD1. V trimming: 3 bases; J trimming: 5 bases; junction bases outside the gene matches: 7. The CDR3 spans 15 residues. Germline CDR1 reads MGHRA; CDR2 reads YSYEKL. CDR3 amino acids: CASSQRTGEHNEQFF. CDR3 coding DNA: TGCGCCAGCAGCCAGCGTACAGGGGAGCACAATGAGCAGTTCTTC.

J is TRBJ1-2 and V is TRBV6-1; D is unclear. V gave up 11 bases and J gave up 6 bases, with 19 bases separating them. The CDR3 is 13 amino acids. From germline, CDR1 is MNHNS and CDR2 SASEGT. The CDR3 region has the DNA TGTGCCCTCCTTGGCGGTCTAACGGATGGCTACACCTTC. Amino acids: CALLGGLTDGYTF.

The J gene is TRBJ2-7, the V gene TRBV27, with 11 bases lining up with TRBD2. Trimming took 2 bases from V and 5 from J; bases not matched to a gene: 11. The CDR3 covers 17 residues. Germline CDR1 MNHEY, CDR2 SMNVEV (reference sequence). The CDR3 here is CASSLVALAGGRHEQYF. CDR3 DNA: TGTGCCAGCAGTTTAGTCGCCCTAGCGGGAGGAAGACACGAGCAGTACTTC.

The V call is TRBV28, the J call TRBJ2-5, with D tentatively TRBD1 (6 bases). The V and J ends lost 8 bases and 2 bases respectively, with 21 bases between them. Germline-derived CDR1 and CDR2 are MDHEN and SYDVKM. The CDR3 has 16 residues. CDR3 protein: CASATPGRGEQETQYF. In DNA, the CDR3 is TGTGCCAGCGCCACCCCGGGCAGGGGAGAACAAGAGACCCAGTACTTC.

The V gene is TRBV4-1, the J gene TRBJ2-5, with 8 positions matching TRBD1. Germline CDR1 is MGHRA and CDR2 is YSYEKL. J gave up 1 base and V 8 bases, and 9 bases lay outside the gene matches. The CDR3 covers 15 residues. The CDR3 is CASQRFDRGQETQYF. Written as DNA, the CDR3 is TGCGCCAGCCAGAGGTTCGACAGGGGCCAAGAGACCCAGTACTTC.